This T cell receptor (beta chain) derives from a study of shared clonotypes between healthy human individuals. Assay used: immunoSEQ multiplex PCR; TCRdb lists only in-frame clones, some missing. The profile shows around 650,000 clones, approximately 96% of them singletons. As defined, naive CD8 cells were CD45RO-negative and positively selected for CCR7, with terminally differentiated effector memory CD45RA+ cells excluded. Overall study results and limits: Clonotype sharing across donors was expected to vary with sequencing depth. Clonotypes which were not shared had lower generation probabilities than clonotypes that all four donors shared.

Of note for this clone: Its target is unknown.

Trimming pared 5 bases from V and 5 bases from J, leaving 10 bases between. CDR3 length: 13 amino acids. CDR1 SGHNT and CDR2 YENEEA come from the germline V gene. The clonotype was recovered from a woman under 40 in good health. Specimen: naive CD8+ T cells sorted from blood. This chain links TRBV11-3 with TRBJ2-1; no definite D call. The CDR3 reads CASSPAVHNEQFF. In DNA, the CDR3 is TGTGCCAGCAGCCCCGCTGTCCACAATGAGCAGTTCTTC.